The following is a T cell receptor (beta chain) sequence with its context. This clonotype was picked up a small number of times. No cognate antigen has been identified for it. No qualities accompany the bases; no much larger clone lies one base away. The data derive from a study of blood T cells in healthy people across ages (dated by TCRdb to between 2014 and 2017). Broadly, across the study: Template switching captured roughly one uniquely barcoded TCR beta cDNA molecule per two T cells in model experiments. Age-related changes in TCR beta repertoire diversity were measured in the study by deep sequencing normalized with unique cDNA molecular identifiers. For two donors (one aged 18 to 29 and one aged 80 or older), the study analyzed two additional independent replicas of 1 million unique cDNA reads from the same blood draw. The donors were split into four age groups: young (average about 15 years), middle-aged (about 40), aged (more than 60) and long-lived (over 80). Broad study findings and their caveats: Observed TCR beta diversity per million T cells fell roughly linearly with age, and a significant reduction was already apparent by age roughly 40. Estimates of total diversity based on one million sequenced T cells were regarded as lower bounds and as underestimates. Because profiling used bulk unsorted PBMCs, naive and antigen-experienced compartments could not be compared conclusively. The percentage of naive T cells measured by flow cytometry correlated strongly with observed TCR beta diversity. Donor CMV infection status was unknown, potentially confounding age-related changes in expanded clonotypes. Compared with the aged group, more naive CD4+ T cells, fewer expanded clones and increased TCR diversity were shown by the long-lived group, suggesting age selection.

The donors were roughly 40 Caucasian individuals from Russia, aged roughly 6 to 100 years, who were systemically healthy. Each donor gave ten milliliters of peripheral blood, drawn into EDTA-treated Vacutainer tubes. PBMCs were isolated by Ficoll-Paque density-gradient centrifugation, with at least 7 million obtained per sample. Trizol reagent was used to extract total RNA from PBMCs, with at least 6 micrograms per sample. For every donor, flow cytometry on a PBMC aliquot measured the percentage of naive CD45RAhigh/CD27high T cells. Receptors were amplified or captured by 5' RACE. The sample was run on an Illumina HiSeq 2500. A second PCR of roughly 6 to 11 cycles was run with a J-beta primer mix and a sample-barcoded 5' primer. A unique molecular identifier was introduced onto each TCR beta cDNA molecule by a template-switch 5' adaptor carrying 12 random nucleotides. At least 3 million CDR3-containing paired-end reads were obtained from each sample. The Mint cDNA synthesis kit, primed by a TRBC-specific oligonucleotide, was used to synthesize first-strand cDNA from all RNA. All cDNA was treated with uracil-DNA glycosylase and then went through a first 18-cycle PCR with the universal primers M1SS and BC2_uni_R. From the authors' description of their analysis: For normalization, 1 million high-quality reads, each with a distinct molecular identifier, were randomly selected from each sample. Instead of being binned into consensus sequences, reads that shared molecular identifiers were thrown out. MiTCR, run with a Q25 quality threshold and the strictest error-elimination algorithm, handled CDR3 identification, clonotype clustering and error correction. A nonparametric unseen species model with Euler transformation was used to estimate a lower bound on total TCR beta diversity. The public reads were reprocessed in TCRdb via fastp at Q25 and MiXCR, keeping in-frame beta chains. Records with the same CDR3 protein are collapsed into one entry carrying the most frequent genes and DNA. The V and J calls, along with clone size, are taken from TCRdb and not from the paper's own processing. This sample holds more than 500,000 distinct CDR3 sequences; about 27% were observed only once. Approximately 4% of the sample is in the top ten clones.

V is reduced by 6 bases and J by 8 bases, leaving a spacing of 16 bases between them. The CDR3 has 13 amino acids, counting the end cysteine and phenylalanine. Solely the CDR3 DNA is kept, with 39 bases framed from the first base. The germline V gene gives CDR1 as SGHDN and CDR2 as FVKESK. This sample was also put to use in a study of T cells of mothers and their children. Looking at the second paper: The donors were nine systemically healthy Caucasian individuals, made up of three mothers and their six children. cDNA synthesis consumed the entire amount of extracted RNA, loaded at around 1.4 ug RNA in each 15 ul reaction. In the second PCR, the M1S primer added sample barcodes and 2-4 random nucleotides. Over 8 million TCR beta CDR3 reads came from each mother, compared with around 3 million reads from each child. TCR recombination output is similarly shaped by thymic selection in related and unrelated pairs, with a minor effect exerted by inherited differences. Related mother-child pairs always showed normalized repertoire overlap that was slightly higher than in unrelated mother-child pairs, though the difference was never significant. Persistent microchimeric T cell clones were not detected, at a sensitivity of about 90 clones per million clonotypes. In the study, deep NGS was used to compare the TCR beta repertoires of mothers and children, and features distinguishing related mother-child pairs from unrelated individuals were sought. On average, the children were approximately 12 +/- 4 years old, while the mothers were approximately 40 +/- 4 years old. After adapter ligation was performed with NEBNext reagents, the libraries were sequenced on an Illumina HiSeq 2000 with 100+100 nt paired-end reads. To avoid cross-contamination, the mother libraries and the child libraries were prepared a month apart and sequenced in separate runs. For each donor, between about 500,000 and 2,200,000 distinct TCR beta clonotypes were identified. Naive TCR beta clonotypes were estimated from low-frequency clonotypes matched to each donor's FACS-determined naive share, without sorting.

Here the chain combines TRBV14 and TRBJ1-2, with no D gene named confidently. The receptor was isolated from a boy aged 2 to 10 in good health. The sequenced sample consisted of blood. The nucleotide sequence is TGTGCCAGCAGTCGTACGGGTAATAGCGGCTACACCTTC. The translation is CASSRTGNSGYTF.